These T cell receptor beta chains were read from a single sample in a study of Ad26.COV2.S vaccination and SARS-CoV-2 variants. Produced via immunoSEQ multiplex PCR; TCRdb's table is partial and in-frame only. In the table there are about 140,000 clones, 75% to 90% of which are singletons. Sequenced material: peripheral blood, taken after recovery from COVID-19. All receptors come from a human donor who had recovered from COVID-19. Both conserved end residues are part of each CDR3. A D gene is named only where the DNA matches it firmly. Rows may omit the clone size; those that give it use once, few, many or a size class.

CDR3nt: TGTGCCAGAAGTCAGGGGTATGGCTACACCTTC
CDR3aa: CARSQGYGYTF
v_gene: TRBV5-3
abundance: -
j_gene: TRBJ1-2
d_gene: -
len: 11

CDR3nt: TGTGCCAGCAGCTGGGACAGTGGGGGCAATGAGCAGTTCTTC
CDR3aa: CASSWDSGGNEQFF
v_gene: TRBV7-2
abundance: -
j_gene: TRBJ2-1
d_gene: TRBD1
len: 14

CDR3nt: TGTGCCAGCATCAACCGGGACAGGGGGCCAGGCACTGAAGCTTTCTTT
CDR3aa: CASINRDRGPGTEAFF
v_gene: TRBV6-6
abundance: -
j_gene: TRBJ1-1
d_gene: TRBD1
len: 16

CDR3nt: TGTGCCAGCAGCCAAGATCTAACGGAGACCCAGTACTTC
CDR3aa: CASSQDLTETQYF
v_gene: TRBV3-1/TRBV3-2
abundance: -
j_gene: TRBJ2-5
d_gene: -
len: 13

CDR3nt: TGTGCCAGCAGCGTGACCACAGCGCCCTACGAGCAGTACTTC
CDR3aa: CASSVTTAPYEQYF
v_gene: TRBV9
abundance: -
j_gene: TRBJ2-7
d_gene: -
len: 14

CDR3nt: TGTGCCAGTAGTATACGCGCAGGTGCTAACTATGGCTACACCTTC
CDR3aa: CASSIRAGANYGYTF
v_gene: TRBV19
abundance: few
j_gene: TRBJ1-2
d_gene: -
len: 15

CDR3nt: TGTGCCAGCAGTGGACAAGGACAGTCCCAAGGCACCCAGTACTTC
CDR3aa: CASSGQGQSQGTQYF
v_gene: TRBV25-1
abundance: -
j_gene: TRBJ2-5
d_gene: -
len: 15

CDR3nt: TGTGCCAGCACCGGGACTGTCCAAGAGACCCAGTACTTC
CDR3aa: CASTGTVQETQYF
v_gene: TRBV2
abundance: -
j_gene: TRBJ2-5
d_gene: -
len: 13

CDR3nt: TGTGCCAGCAGCCTGAACAGGGCCTATGGCTACACCTTC
CDR3aa: CASSLNRAYGYTF
v_gene: TRBV2
abundance: once
j_gene: TRBJ1-2
d_gene: -
len: 13

CDR3nt: TGTGCCAGCAGTTTGGGGGCCGATACGCAGTATTTT
CDR3aa: CASSLGADTQYF
v_gene: TRBV6-6
abundance: -
j_gene: TRBJ2-3
d_gene: -
len: 12

CDR3nt: TGTGCCAGCAGCCCCGGACAGGCGGTCTACGAGCAGTACTTC
CDR3aa: CASSPGQAVYEQYF
v_gene: TRBV9
abundance: -
j_gene: TRBJ2-7
d_gene: TRBD1
len: 14

CDR3nt: TGTGCCAGTAGTATAGCCGGGACTCCATACAATGAGCAGTTCTTC
CDR3aa: CASSIAGTPYNEQFF
v_gene: TRBV19
abundance: -
j_gene: TRBJ2-1
d_gene: -
len: 15

CDR3nt: TGTGCCAGCTCCCCTAACCGACAGGGAGACACTGAAGCTTTCTTT
CDR3aa: CASSPNRQGDTEAFF
v_gene: TRBV18
abundance: once
j_gene: TRBJ1-1
d_gene: TRBD1
len: 15

CDR3nt: TGTGCCAGCATTTCGGGGACAGGCACAGATACGCAGTATTTT
CDR3aa: CASISGTGTDTQYF
v_gene: TRBV2
abundance: -
j_gene: TRBJ2-3
d_gene: TRBD1
len: 14

CDR3nt: TGTGCCAGCAGCGAGAACAGGGATACCTACGAGCAGTACTTC
CDR3aa: CASSENRDTYEQYF
v_gene: TRBV6-5
abundance: -
j_gene: TRBJ2-7
d_gene: -
len: 14

CDR3nt: TGTGCCAGCAGCCGGACTCAGGGGAGGAACACTGAAGCTTTCTTT
CDR3aa: CASSRTQGRNTEAFF
v_gene: TRBV6-5
abundance: -
j_gene: TRBJ1-1
d_gene: -
len: 15

CDR3nt: TGTGCCTGGAGTGTGACAGGTAGCAATCAGCCCCAGCATTTT
CDR3aa: CAWSVTGSNQPQHF
v_gene: TRBV30
abundance: once
j_gene: TRBJ1-5
d_gene: -
len: 14

CDR3nt: TGTGCCTGGAGTGGCCGGGGGGGATATGGCTACGAGCAGTACTTC
CDR3aa: CAWSGRGGYGYEQYF
v_gene: TRBV30
abundance: few
j_gene: TRBJ2-7
d_gene: TRBD2
len: 15

CDR3nt: TGTGCCAGCACAGCCATCTCTGGAAACACCATATATTTT
CDR3aa: CASTAISGNTIYF
v_gene: TRBV28
abundance: -
j_gene: TRBJ1-3
d_gene: -
len: 13

CDR3nt: TGTGCCAGCAGCTACAGGGGGCAGGACTCGAAACTGTTTTTT
CDR3aa: CASSYRGQDSKLFF
v_gene: TRBV3-1/TRBV3-2
abundance: -
j_gene: TRBJ1-4
d_gene: TRBD1
len: 14

CDR3nt: TGCAGCGTTAGTAATGGCAATGAGCAGTTCTTC
CDR3aa: CSVSNGNEQFF
v_gene: TRBV29-1
abundance: -
j_gene: TRBJ2-1
d_gene: -
len: 11

CDR3nt: TGCGCCAGCAGTTATCGGGGCGGGAGCCGGAACACTGAAGCTTTCTTT
CDR3aa: CASSYRGGSRNTEAFF
v_gene: TRBV5-1
abundance: -
j_gene: TRBJ1-1
d_gene: -
len: 16

CDR3nt: TGTGCCAGCGCCAGACACTTGGACAGGGAAGAGACCCAGTACTTC
CDR3aa: CASARHLDREETQYF
v_gene: TRBV7-9
abundance: -
j_gene: TRBJ2-5
d_gene: TRBD1
len: 15

CDR3nt: TGTGCCAGCAGCCGGAGCCAGGGGACACGTAGGGAAAACACTGAAGCTTTCTTT
CDR3aa: CASSRSQGTRRENTEAFF
v_gene: TRBV14
abundance: -
j_gene: TRBJ1-1
d_gene: -
len: 18

CDR3nt: TGTGCCAGTAGTATGACCACGATAACCGAAGCTTTCTTT
CDR3aa: CASSMTTITEAFF
v_gene: TRBV19
abundance: -
j_gene: TRBJ1-1
d_gene: -
len: 13

CDR3nt: TGTGCCAGCAGTTACTCGAGGCTCGACGAGCAGTACTTC
CDR3aa: CASSYSRLDEQYF
v_gene: TRBV6-2/TRBV6-3
abundance: -
j_gene: TRBJ2-7
d_gene: -
len: 13

CDR3nt: TGTGCCAGCAGCTTAAGTCGAGTAGGGCAGATGAACACTGAAGCTTTCTTT
CDR3aa: CASSLSRVGQMNTEAFF
v_gene: TRBV7-8
abundance: -
j_gene: TRBJ1-1
d_gene: -
len: 17

CDR3nt: TGCGCCAGCAGCCCCAGCCCTCCATTGCTAGTGGATTCACCCCTCCACTTT
CDR3aa: CASSPSPPLLVDSPLHF
v_gene: TRBV4-1
abundance: -
j_gene: TRBJ1-6
d_gene: -
len: 17

CDR3nt: TGTGCCAGCAGATCCCACGGGGCAGGGGGGAGGAAGGAAGCTTTCTTT
CDR3aa: CASRSHGAGGRKEAFF
v_gene: TRBV28
abundance: -
j_gene: TRBJ1-1
d_gene: TRBD1
len: 16

CDR3nt: TGTGCCAGCAGCTTAGTAGGGGCTAGCGGGGTACAAGAGACCCAGTACTTC
CDR3aa: CASSLVGASGVQETQYF
v_gene: TRBV11-2
abundance: once
j_gene: TRBJ2-5
d_gene: TRBD2
len: 17

CDR3nt: TGTGCCAGCAGCTCAAACGGGAGGGATACGCAGTATTTT
CDR3aa: CASSSNGRDTQYF
v_gene: TRBV7-2
abundance: -
j_gene: TRBJ2-3
d_gene: TRBD2
len: 13

CDR3nt: TGTGCCAGCAGTGACAACTCGGGAGCTTTCTTT
CDR3aa: CASSDNSGAFF
v_gene: TRBV2
abundance: -
j_gene: TRBJ1-1
d_gene: -
len: 11

CDR3nt: TGCAGCGTAGCGGGGGGTGCTACAGATACGCAGTATTTT
CDR3aa: CSVAGGATDTQYF
v_gene: TRBV29-1
abundance: -
j_gene: TRBJ2-3
d_gene: TRBD2
len: 13

CDR3nt: TGTGCCTGCCCTCCCAAGGGCAGGGTCACCGGGGAGCTGTTTTTT
CDR3aa: CACPPKGRVTGELFF
v_gene: TRBV30
abundance: -
j_gene: TRBJ2-2
d_gene: -
len: 15

CDR3nt: TGTGCCTGGAAGCCAGGAAGCTCCTACGAGCAGTACTTC
CDR3aa: CAWKPGSSYEQYF
v_gene: TRBV30
abundance: -
j_gene: TRBJ2-7
d_gene: -
len: 13

CDR3nt: TGCGCCAGCAGCCAAGATCTCGGCAATGAAAAACTGTTTTTT
CDR3aa: CASSQDLGNEKLFF
v_gene: TRBV4-1
abundance: -
j_gene: TRBJ1-4
d_gene: -
len: 14

CDR3nt: TGTGCCAGCAGTGCCCCGCTACCGGGACAGGGGGTGTACGGGGCCAACGTCCTGACTTTC
CDR3aa: CASSAPLPGQGVYGANVLTF
v_gene: TRBV6-2/TRBV6-3
abundance: -
j_gene: TRBJ2-6
d_gene: TRBD1
len: 20

CDR3nt: TGTGCCAGCAGTTTAGCGGGTTTGCAGCCCCAGCATTTT
CDR3aa: CASSLAGLQPQHF
v_gene: TRBV27
abundance: -
j_gene: TRBJ1-5
d_gene: -
len: 13

CDR3nt: TGCAGCGTCCGGGACTACCCTGCCTACGAGCAGTACTTC
CDR3aa: CSVRDYPAYEQYF
v_gene: TRBV29-1
abundance: -
j_gene: TRBJ2-7
d_gene: TRBD2
len: 13

CDR3nt: TGTGCCAGCAGTTGGGAAGGTGAGGTGAACACTGAAGCTTTCTTT
CDR3aa: CASSWEGEVNTEAFF
v_gene: TRBV28
abundance: -
j_gene: TRBJ1-1
d_gene: -
len: 15

CDR3nt: TGTGCCAGCAGCCTAGGACAGGGGTGGAATACGCAGTATTTT
CDR3aa: CASSLGQGWNTQYF
v_gene: TRBV5-6
abundance: -
j_gene: TRBJ2-3
d_gene: TRBD1
len: 14

CDR3nt: TGTGCCAGCAGTTTTGGACAGAACACTGAAGCTTTCTTT
CDR3aa: CASSFGQNTEAFF
v_gene: TRBV12-3/TRBV12-4
abundance: -
j_gene: TRBJ1-1
d_gene: -
len: 13

CDR3nt: TGTGCCAGCAGCCCCGGACAGGGGCGGTCCTACGAGCAGTACTTC
CDR3aa: CASSPGQGRSYEQYF
v_gene: TRBV9
abundance: -
j_gene: TRBJ2-7
d_gene: TRBD1
len: 15

CDR3nt: TGTGCCAGCAGCGTAGATCCACCAGGACAGGGGGCCGGGGAGCTGTTTTTT
CDR3aa: CASSVDPPGQGAGELFF
v_gene: TRBV9
abundance: -
j_gene: TRBJ2-2
d_gene: TRBD1
len: 17

CDR3nt: TGTGCCACCAGTGAAGATACAGGGGACTATCAGCCCCAGCATTTT
CDR3aa: CATSEDTGDYQPQHF
v_gene: TRBV24-1
abundance: -
j_gene: TRBJ1-5
d_gene: TRBD1
len: 15

CDR3nt: TGCAGCGTTGAAAGGGGACAGGGGGTTACTGAAGCTTTCTTT
CDR3aa: CSVERGQGVTEAFF
v_gene: TRBV29-1
abundance: many
j_gene: TRBJ1-1
d_gene: TRBD1
len: 14